This T cell receptor (beta chain) emerged from a study of shared clonotypes between healthy human individuals. Overall study: Aged 18 to 49, the donors were two women and a few men.

This table comes from immunoSEQ multiplex PCR, and its TCRdb copy is limited to in-frame clones, with some not included. Of under 1 million clones listed, 80% to 95% were seen once; the top ten hold approximately 25%. Naive CD8 cells lacked CD45RO and underwent positive selection for CCR7, leaving out terminally differentiated effector memory CD45RA+ cells. The donor population consisted of healthy HIV-negative adults with no recent acute infections or vaccinations. Study-wide points: Deeper or shallower sequencing was expected to change how clonotypes are shared among donors.

Trimming took 5 bases from V and 2 from J, leaving 12 bases between them. The CDR3 runs 14 residues. Germline V lookup: CDR1 LNHDA, CDR2 SQIVND (reference sequence). As to this clone: Its specificity is unknown.

This sequence was found in a young man in good health. Sequencing used naive CD8+ T cells sorted from blood. The chain employs TRBV19 and TRBJ2-5, with no clear D. The CDR3 is CASSSQEYQETQYF. Here the CDR3 DNA reads TGTGCCAGTAGTTCCCAGGAATATCAAGAGACCCAGTACTTC.